This T cell receptor (beta chain) was recorded in a study of OX40 agonist ivuxolimab in advanced cancers. Across the whole study: At approximately 80% male, the cohort had a mean age of approximately 60 years, ranging from roughly 20 to 90.

The cohort excluded patients with autoimmune disease history or systemic immunosuppression. CDR3 length: 15 residues. Germline loops: CDR1 SGHTA, CDR2 FQGTGA. The V end lost 1 base, the J end lost 2 bases, and 9 bases lay between the germline ends. Study-wide points: Also present in some nonresponders was a low level of normalized T-cell clonal expansion.

This clone was counted once. Its antigen is unidentified. Libraries were prepared by immunoSEQ multiplex PCR; TCRdb keeps only in-frame clonotypes and omits some of them. The sample shows 65,000 to 95,000 clones, roughly 84% of them seen only once. The sequence came from an adult with an advanced solid tumor such as melanoma, head and neck, liver or kidney cancer. V is TRBV7-3 and J is TRBJ2-1; D may be TRBD1 (6 bases). The material sequenced was CD4+ or CD8+ T cells sorted from blood, taken in a trial of the OX40 agonist ivuxolimab. The CDR3 protein is CASSLRGGPYNEQFF. CDR3 sequence (DNA): TGTGCCAGCAGCTTAAGAGGGGGACCCTACAATGAGCAGTTCTTC.